One and the same sample provided the 20 T cell receptor beta chains below, sequenced in a study of blood T cells in healthy people across ages. Combining a sample-barcoded 5' primer with a J-beta primer mix, a second PCR ran for roughly 7 to 11 cycles. MiXCR was run by TCRdb on the 5' RACE reads, yielding one entry per CDR3 protein. The sample includes over a million distinct CDR3 sequences, 45% of them seen just once. The specimen was blood. These receptors all stem from a woman aged 55 to 70 in good health.

The DNA of the CDR3 is TGTGCCAGCAGTGAACCGTCCATGACGGGAACCTACGAGCAGTACTTC. Protein: CASSEPSMTGTYEQYF. This chain links TRBV6-1 with TRBJ2-7, with D possibly TRBD2 on 5 matching bases. This CDR3 has 16 amino acids. CDR1 is MNHNS and CDR2 is SASEGT in the germline V gene. The V end was cut by 2 bases, the J end by 2 bases, with 16 bases between.

The V call is TRBV5-1, the J call TRBJ2-4, with a possible D match to TRBD1 (7 bases). This CDR3 spans 16 amino acids. Trimming pared 0 bases from V and 8 bases from J, leaving 18 bases between. CDR1 is SGHRS, CDR2 YFSETQ, per germline. The CDR3 bases are TGCGCCAGCAGCTTGGTTGCCCTTGACAGGGAGGACATTCAGTACTTC. Its protein product is CASSLVALDREDIQYF. The whole variable domain, remainder taken from reference TRBV5-1 and TRBJ2-4, is KAGVTQTPRYLIKTRGQQVTLSCSPISGHRSVSWYQQTPGQGLQFLFEYFSETQRNKGNFPGRFSGRQFSNSRSEMNVSTLELGDSALYLCASSLVALDREDIQYFGAGTRLSVL.

This chain links TRBV15 with TRBJ2-3; unclear D gene. The germline V and J ends were trimmed by 1 base and 2 bases, with 16 bases remaining between them. CDR3 length: 17 residues. The germline V gene has CDR1 LNHNV and CDR2 YYDKDF (reference sequence). CDR3 loop: CATSRAPWATSTDTQYF. The CDR3 bases are TGTGCCACCAGCAGAGCTCCTTGGGCCACCTCCACAGATACGCAGTATTTT.

This chain joins TRBV7-9 and TRBJ1-2; D call uncertain. The V end lost 3 bases, the J end lost 0 bases, and 11 bases lay between the germline ends. CDR1 SEHNR and CDR2 FQNEAQ come from the germline V gene (reference sequence). This CDR3 has 15 amino acids. CDR3 amino acids: CASSFGRSTNYGYTF. The CDR3 region has the DNA TGTGCCAGCAGCTTCGGACGGTCAACTAACTATGGCTACACCTTC.

The chain uses TRBV5-1 and TRBJ2-7; 12 bases agree with TRBD2. The germline V gene has CDR1 SGHRS and CDR2 YFSETQ. The V and J ends lost 5 bases and 4 bases, in that order; junction bases with no gene match: 10. CDR3 size: 16 residues. CDR3 loop: CASSKPTSGRIYEQYF. CDR3 in DNA: TGCGCCAGCAGTAAGCCCACTAGCGGGAGGATATACGAGCAGTACTTC.

This clonotype was recorded only once. The CDR3 region is CASTSSATYNEQFF. In DNA form, the CDR3 reads TGCGCCAGCACTAGTAGCGCTACCTACAATGAGCAGTTCTTC. This sequence joins TRBV10-2 and TRBJ2-1; a weak D match, TRBD2 (5 bases). Germline CDR1 reads WSHSY; CDR2 reads SAAADI. CDR3 length: 14 amino acids. V was clipped by 7 bases and J by 2 bases, with 12 bases between them.

This sequence joins TRBV20-1 and TRBJ2-5, with no clear D. The V gene's germline CDR1 is DFQATT and CDR2 SNEGSKA (reference sequence). The CDR3 length is 14 residues. V was pared by 5 bases and J by 5 bases, with 18 bases between. Written as DNA, the CDR3 is TGCAGTGCTGGCCGAGTAGCCCGGACGGAGACCCAGTACTTC. It is translated as CSAGRVARTETQYF.

This clonotype turned up a few times. The V call is TRBV2, the J call TRBJ2-5; 10 bases agree with TRBD1. Germline assignment: CDR1 SNHLY and CDR2 FYNNEI. Trimming removed 6 bases from V and 5 bases from J; junction bases left unmatched: 9. This CDR3 comprises 15 residues. The DNA for the CDR3 is TGTGCCAGCAGGATGGACAGGGGGGGCGCCGAGACCCAGTACTTC. Residues: CASRMDRGGAETQYF.

The chain links TRBV5-1 to TRBJ2-7, with TRBD1 matching over 8 bases. The CDR3 sequence is 13 residues long. V lost 3 bases to trimming and J lost 7 bases; unmatched junction nucleotides: 6. In germline, CDR1 is SGHRS, CDR2 YFSETQ. The CDR3 DNA reads as TGCGCCAGCAGCTGGCAGGGGGCTCGGGAGCAGTACTTC. Protein sequence: CASSWQGAREQYF.

This chain connects TRBV7-9 to TRBJ1-1, with a tentative D call TRBD1 (6 bases). CDR1 SEHNR and CDR2 FQNEAQ come from the germline V gene (reference sequence). V was pared by 5 bases and J by 5 bases, with 15 bases between. The CDR3 runs to 14 residues. Written as DNA, the CDR3 is TGTGCCAGCAGCGTACACAGGGCGACAACTGAAGCTTTCTTT. Its protein product is CASSVHRATTEAFF.

The chain carries TRBV12-3 or TRBV12-4 and TRBJ2-7; D assignment may be TRBD1 or TRBD2 (7 bases each). TRBJ2-5 explains the end of the DNA better; the J call may be wrong. The CDR3 spans 15 residues. The CDR3 is CASSLVQGGKTTQYF. CDR3 bases: TGTGCCAGCAGTTTAGTCCAGGGGGGGAAGACGACCCAGTACTTC.

J is TRBJ1-2 and V is TRBV20-1, with D possibly matching TRBD1 (6 bases). The CDR3 has 10 residues. The V end was cut by 5 bases, the J end by 7 bases, with 8 bases between. Germline values: CDR1 DFQATT, CDR2 SNEGSKA (reference sequence). CDR3 sequence: CSAQGSGYTF. In DNA, the CDR3 is TGCAGTGCTCAGGGGTCTGGCTACACCTTC.

This clonotype was picked up one time. The rearrangement joins TRBV18 to TRBJ2-1; 8 bases are shared with TRBD2. The CDR3 extends over 14 amino acids. The germline V gene encodes CDR1 KGHSH and CDR2 LQKENI. Trimming cost V 5 bases and J 8 bases; bases outside gene matches: 8. CDR3 nucleotides: TGTGCCAGCTCATCGAGGACTAGCAGCGATGAGCAGTTCTTC. It codes for CASSSRTSSDEQFF.

The gene calls are TRBV11-1 and TRBJ2-3, with TRBD1 matching over 8 bases. V lost 2 bases and J lost 4; bases outside the gene matches: 5. CDR1 is SGHAT, CDR2 FQDESV, per germline (reference sequence). CDR3 size: 15 residues. The CDR3 sequence is CASSLMTGVADTQYF. For the CDR3, the DNA is TGTGCCAGCAGCTTAATGACAGGGGTGGCAGATACGCAGTATTTT.

The chain links TRBV4-2 to TRBJ1-1; D not resolved. This CDR3 is 13 amino acids long. The germline V gene encodes CDR1 LGHNA and CDR2 YNFKEQ. V shed 1 base and J shed 5 bases, with 8 bases lying between them. This CDR3 is CASSQGRVTEAFF. The CDR3 DNA reads TGTGCCAGCAGCCAAGGACGGGTAACTGAAGCTTTCTTT.

The genes are TRBV7-6 and TRBJ2-3, with D maybe TRBD1 (5 bases). Germline CDR1 is SGHVS and CDR2 is FNYEAQ. This CDR3 spans 14 amino acids. The V and J ends lost 5 bases and 2 bases respectively, with 11 bases between them. CDR3 DNA sequence: TGTGCCAGCAGCGTAAATGGGGCCACAGATACGCAGTATTTT. Translating gives CASSVNGATDTQYF.

This chain links TRBV9 with TRBJ2-7; 11 nucleotides agree with TRBD1. The end of the DNA aligns better with TRBJ2-5, so the J call may be wrong. The CDR3 is made up of 17 amino acids. The germline CDR1 and CDR2 sequences are SGDLS and YYNGEE. CDR3 bases: TGTGCCAGCAGCGTAGCGGGGACAGGGGGAGTCCAAGAGACCCAGTACTTC. This sequence encodes CASSVAGTGGVQETQYF.

This chain connects TRBV12-3 or TRBV12-4 to TRBJ2-7; 7 bases fit TRBD2. The CDR3 runs to 14 residues. Trimming removed 2 bases from V and 3 bases from J; junction bases left unmatched: 4. The CDR3 loop reads CASSLLERDYEQYF. The CDR3 bases are TGTGCCAGCAGTTTATTGGAGCGGGACTACGAGCAGTACTTC.

As concerns this clonotype: One end of the junction is discordant with germline, which a read error may explain. V usage is TRBV5-1 and J usage is TRBJ2-5; 8 nucleotides agree with TRBD1. This CDR3 region has 15 residues. Germline assignment: CDR1 SGHRS and CDR2 YFSETQ. Here the CDR3 reads CTSSWTGSGLETQYF. As DNA, the CDR3 is TGCACCAGCAGCTGGACAGGGTCGGGCCTAGAGACCCAGTACTTC.

V is TRBV11-1 and J is TRBJ2-5, with 13 bases identical to TRBD2. With 5 bases clipped from V and 11 bases from J, the junction kept 23 bases outside the gene matches. Looked up from germline, CDR1 is SGHAT and CDR2 is FQDESV (reference sequence). The CDR3 extends over 19 amino acids. For the CDR3, the DNA is TGTGCCAGCAGCCCGATATCCCCCCGGACTAGCGGGAGTCGGAATGAGCAGTACTTC. This gives the protein CASSPISPRTSGSRNEQYF.